The sample holds one count of the clone carrying this T cell receptor (beta chain). Its matching antigen is unknown. The data stem from a study of cytomegalovirus exposure and HLA in healthy donors. Trimming cost V 0 bases and J 3 bases; bases outside gene matches: 5. The CDR3 contains 15 residues. The V gene's germline CDR1 is ENHRY and CDR2 SYGVKD. The PCR employed 60 Vbeta primers together with 13 Jbeta primers. The data were produced by immunoSEQ multiplex PCR, yet TCRdb's version contains in-frame clones alone and is incomplete. The sample yields more than 150,000 clones, 70% to 80% seen once. Study conclusions and caveats: Among TCR beta chains of equal frequency, HLA-associated ones were more clonally expanded in a later analysis. Some V segments (TRBV6-2 and TRBV6-3 among them) were excluded as indistinguishable. Most TCR beta V segments were productive about 87% or about 30% of the time in an earlier analysis.

Source material: PBMCs. This TCR was recovered from a man younger than 35 in good health and CMV-seronegative. This chain uses TRBV10-3 with TRBJ2-7, with 7 bases fitting TRBD2. CDR3 residues: CAISESGGGIYEQYF. The CDR3 DNA is TGTGCCATCAGTGAGTCGGGGGGAGGGATCTACGAGCAGTACTTC.